This T cell receptor (beta chain) was sequenced in a study of T-cell reconstitution after alpha-beta-depleted transplantation in children. This CDR3 is built from 13 residues. The germline V and J ends were trimmed by 5 bases and 2 bases, with 10 bases remaining between them. Germline V lookup: CDR1 DFQATT, CDR2 SNEGSKA (reference sequence). Preparation of the TCRbeta library used unique molecular identifiers. TCRdb re-called the PCR reads with MiXCR, one entry per CDR3 protein. This sample yields 250,000 to 300,000 distinct CDR3 sequences, of which around 10% are seen a single time; 20% to 30% belongs to the top ten. This clonotype occurred many times.

The chain links TRBV20-1 to TRBJ2-1; tentatively, D is TRBD1 (6 bases). The sequence derives from a male patient aged 2 to 10 who had a stem cell transplant for chronic granulomatous disease, so the T cells may come from the graft donor. The source was peripheral blood, collected 180 days after TCRalphabeta/CD19-depleted stem cell transplant. This CDR3 reads CSAPGTTYNEQFF. The CDR3 DNA follows: TGCAGTGCTCCCGGGACAACCTACAATGAGCAGTTCTTC.